A single sample gave rise to the 26 T cell receptor beta chains below, sequenced in a study of blood T cell repertoires in COVID-19 (dated by TCRdb to 2018 to 2021). The method was the immunoSEQ multiplex PCR assay. Not all clones reach the TCRdb copy of this immuneACCESS table, which keeps in-frame sequences only. Checked studies attribute under half of the gap to unresolved V genes and leave the rest unexplained. The sample yields under 200,000 clones; about 88% were counted once. Of the sample, 7% is held by the ten largest clones. Sequenced sample: peripheral blood. The receptors here all came from a woman older than 75 in a cohort sampled during active or convalescent COVID-19.

The chain combines TRBV4-1 with TRBJ1-2, with a tentative D call TRBD1 (6 bases). V was cut by 2 bases and J by 14 bases, with 27 bases left in between. This CDR3 comprises 16 residues. Per the germline V gene, CDR1 is MGHRA and CDR2 is YSYEKL. The DNA of the CDR3 is TGCGCCAGCAGCCAACCCTCGCTCGGACAGCTTATGCTAGGTACCTTC. Its translation: CASSQPSLGQLMLGTF.

This clone was found once. This chain joins TRBV3-1 (or the pseudogene TRBV3-2) and TRBJ1-1; 9 bases are shared with TRBD1. V lost 4 bases to trimming and J lost 5 bases; unmatched junction nucleotides: 8. CDR1 and CDR2 (germline): LGHDT, YNNKEL (reference sequence). This CDR3 is 15 amino acids long. CDR3 nucleotides: TGTGCCAGCAGCCCAGCAGGGGGGACAGGGACTGAAGCTTTCTTT. Residues: CASSPAGGTGTEAFF.

The chain recombines TRBV19 with TRBJ1-3; tentatively, D is TRBD1 (6 bases). Germline CDR1 and CDR2: LNHDA and SQIVND (reference sequence). This CDR3 is 15 amino acids long. With 5 bases removed from V and 0 bases from J, the gap between germline ends came to 11 bases. CDR3 protein: CASSPQGTSGNTIYF. The CDR3 DNA follows: TGTGCCAGTAGTCCACAGGGCACCTCTGGAAACACCATATATTTT.

Only one count was recorded for this clone. The rearrangement joins TRBV3-1 (or the pseudogene TRBV3-2) to TRBJ1-1, with 9 bases aligning to TRBD1. Germline values: CDR1 LGHDT, CDR2 YNNKEL (reference sequence). The CDR3 spans 18 residues. V gave up 6 bases and J gave up 4 bases; unmatched junction bases: 18. As DNA, the CDR3 is TGTGCCAGCAGTCCTCAGATTCTGGGACAGGGTAGGGGCACTGAAGCTTTCTTT. The encoded protein is CASSPQILGQGRGTEAFF.

This clone has a single count. The chain links TRBV7-9 to TRBJ1-3; 7 nucleotides line up with TRBD1. J lost 4 bases, V lost 5 bases, and 17 bases had no gene match. The germline CDR1 and CDR2 sequences are SEHNR and FQNEAQ (reference sequence). The CDR3 is 18 residues long. In nucleotides, the CDR3 is TGTGCCAGCAGCGCCCATCCCCTAGAGACAGGGAGAGGAAACACCATATATTTT. Translation gives CASSAHPLETGRGNTIYF. Supplemented by reference TRBV7-9 and TRBJ1-3, the full variable domain reads DTGVSQNPRHKITKRGQNVTFRCDPISEHNRLYWYRQTLGQGPEFLTYFQNEAQLEKSRLLSDRFSAERPKGSFSTLEIQRTEQGDSAMYLCASSAHPLETGRGNTIYFGEGSWLTVV.

The chain employs TRBV5-6 and TRBJ1-1; possible D gene TRBD1, 5 bases. Germline loops: CDR1 SGHDT, CDR2 YYEEEE. The CDR3 extends over 17 amino acids. Trimming shortened V by 0 bases and J by 3 bases, and 18 bases separated the two germline ends. CDR3 loop: CASSLEQGGLGDTEAFF. In DNA form, the CDR3 reads TGTGCCAGCAGCTTGGAGCAGGGAGGTTTGGGGGACACTGAAGCTTTCTTT.

The CDR3 region is CASSSGISGNTIYF. The CDR3 DNA reads as TGTGCCAGTAGTTCAGGAATCTCTGGAAACACCATATATTTT. This chain links TRBV19 with TRBJ1-3; D unresolved. The CDR3 has 14 residues. V gave up 5 bases and J gave up 0 bases, with 8 bases separating them. Germline-derived CDR1 and CDR2 are LNHDA and SQIVND (reference sequence).

The genes are TRBV10-2 and TRBJ2-5, with 7 bases matching TRBD1. This CDR3 is 13 amino acids long. Trimming cost V 7 bases and J 4 bases; bases outside gene matches: 6. Germline V gene lookup returns CDR1 WSHSY and CDR2 SAAADI. In DNA form, the CDR3 reads TGCGCCAGCACCAGACAGGGAGTAGAGACCCAGTACTTC. It encodes CASTRQGVETQYF.

The chain employs TRBV3-1 (or the pseudogene TRBV3-2) and TRBJ2-1; 10 positions match TRBD2. The CDR3 extends over 14 amino acids. Germline-derived CDR1 and CDR2 are LGHDT and YNNKEL (reference sequence). The ends lost 2 bases at V and 10 bases at J; junction bases unmatched: 5. The CDR3 DNA is TGTGCCAGCAGCCAAAGCGGGGGGGCACGAGAGCAGTTCTTC. Protein sequence: CASSQSGGAREQFF.

This rearrangement joins TRBV10-2 to TRBJ2-1; tentative D call: TRBD2 (6 bases). Germline V gene sequence: CDR1 WSHSY, CDR2 SAAADI. This CDR3 is built from 15 residues. The V gene lost 3 bases and the J gene lost 5 bases, with 14 bases spanning the gap. CDR3 nucleotides: TGCGCCAGCAGTGATGTGACTCGCGGGGACAATGAGCAGTTCTTC. Translating it yields CASSDVTRGDNEQFF.

This sequence joins TRBV5-4 and TRBJ2-5; 8 positions match TRBD2. Germline CDR1 is SGHNT and CDR2 is YYREEE (reference sequence). The V gene end was trimmed by 7 bases and the J gene end by 5 bases; junction bases not matched to a gene: 19. This CDR3 spans 17 amino acids. The CDR3 reads CASARSSGGSGWETQYF. As DNA, the CDR3 is TGTGCCAGCGCCCGGTCGAGCGGGGGCTCGGGGTGGGAGACCCAGTACTTC.

This clone was counted between two and nine times. The chain joins TRBV18 to TRBJ1-1; possible D gene TRBD1, 6 bases. Germline loops: CDR1 KGHSH, CDR2 LQKENI. Between the trimmed V and J ends, which lost 3 bases and 12 bases, there was a span of 11 bases. There are 11 residues in the CDR3. The CDR3 DNA sequence: TGTGCCAGCTCACCTCAGAGGGGGACTTTCTTT. Amino acids: CASSPQRGTFF.

The gene calls are TRBV6-5 and TRBJ1-2; 7 bases are shared with TRBD1. In germline, CDR1 is MNHEY, CDR2 SVGAGI. The CDR3 loop spans 12 amino acids. The J segment lost 3 bases and the V segment lost 10 bases, leaving 5 bases of the junction unmatched. CDR3 region: CATQGMDYGYTF. CDR3 coding DNA: TGTGCCACACAGGGGATGGACTATGGCTACACCTTC.

The rearrangement links TRBV30 to TRBJ1-2, with D possibly TRBD1 on 6 matching bases. CDR3 length: 14 residues. Trimming took 0 bases from V and 8 from J, leaving 16 bases between them. Germline CDR1 and CDR2: GTSNPN and SVGIG (reference sequence). CDR3 coding DNA: TGTGCCTGGAGTGTAAGCAGGGGAGGGGACGGCTACACCTTC. Translating it yields CAWSVSRGGDGYTF.

The gene calls are TRBV7-2 and TRBJ2-2; a possible D gene is TRBD2 (5 bases). The CDR3 contains 16 residues. Germline V gene lookup returns CDR1 SGHTA and CDR2 FQGNSA. V lost 5 bases and J lost 0, with 13 bases in between. CDR3 protein: CASSPSPGANTGELFF. CDR3 coding DNA: TGTGCCAGCAGCCCATCCCCCGGGGCGAACACCGGGGAGCTGTTTTTT.

The V gene is TRBV4-1, the J gene TRBJ1-5; D gene uncertain. Trimming pared 3 bases from V and 2 bases from J, leaving 14 bases between. The CDR3 runs 16 residues. The germline V gene encodes CDR1 MGHRA and CDR2 YSYEKL. The CDR3 nucleotides are TGCGCCAGCAGCCACCCCGGACTAGCCGGCAATCAGCCCCAGCATTTT. It translates to CASSHPGLAGNQPQHF.

This rearrangement joins TRBV5-3 to TRBJ1-5; 8 nucleotides match TRBD1. TRBV5-3 is known as an ORF, though its function is uncertain. The CDR3 runs 14 residues. V was clipped by 5 bases and J by 6 bases; unmatched bases: 7. The CDR3 DNA sequence: TGTGCCAGAAGTAAGGACAGGGAAGCTCAGCCCCAGCATTTT. It encodes CARSKDREAQPQHF.

This rearrangement joins TRBV5-1 to TRBJ2-1; 9 nucleotides agree with TRBD1. The germline V gene has CDR1 SGHRS and CDR2 YFSETQ. The CDR3 covers 14 residues. V lost 4 bases, J lost 8 bases, and 7 bases stayed unmatched. As DNA, the CDR3 is TGCGCCAGCAGCACCGGGACAGGGCTAGATGAGCAGTTCTTC. Translated: CASSTGTGLDEQFF.

The chain uses TRBV27 and TRBJ1-1; D ambiguous. The CDR3 runs 14 residues. CDR1 MNHEY and CDR2 SMNVEV come from the germline V gene (reference sequence). The V and J ends lost 3 bases and 3 bases respectively, with 11 bases between them. The CDR3 DNA is TGTGCCAGCAGTTTTCGGAGGTTGGACACTGAAGCTTTCTTT. Protein product: CASSFRRLDTEAFF.

V gene TRBV11-2 combines with J gene TRBJ1-2; TRBD1 aligns across 9 bases. Trimming at V came to 5 bases and at J to 1 base, leaving 8 bases not matched to a gene. The CDR3 spans 16 residues. Germline V gene data show CDR1 as SGHAT and CDR2 as FQNNGV. CDR3 sequence (DNA): TGTGCCAGCAGCCCCATCCGGGACAGGGATAACTATGGCTACACCTTC. This encodes CASSPIRDRDNYGYTF.

The V gene is TRBV10-3, the J gene TRBJ2-5; D is possibly TRBD1 (5 bases). This CDR3 region has 13 residues. Looked up from germline, CDR1 is ENHRY and CDR2 is SYGVKD. V was clipped by 5 bases and J by 2 bases, with 9 bases between them. The CDR3 region has the DNA TGTGCCATCAGTTTACAGGATCAAGAGACCCAGTACTTC. Its translation: CAISLQDQETQYF.

This chain connects TRBV6-5 to TRBJ1-1; D remains unclear. Germline lookup yields CDR1 MNHEY and CDR2 SVGAGI. The V end lost 6 bases, the J end lost 0 bases, and 8 bases lay between the germline ends. This CDR3 comprises 13 residues. In nucleotides, the CDR3 is TGTGCCAGCAGAAGAAACATGAACACTGAAGCTTTCTTT. Translating gives CASRRNMNTEAFF.

This chain uses TRBV10-1 with TRBJ2-1; 10 bases fit TRBD2. J gave up 6 bases and V 2 bases, and 13 bases lay outside the gene matches. The V gene's germline CDR1 is WNHNN and CDR2 SYGVQD (reference sequence). CDR3 length: 18 amino acids. The CDR3 sequence is CASSEKKLGLARRNEQFF. The CDR3 DNA reads TGCGCCAGCAGTGAGAAGAAACTGGGACTAGCGAGACGCAATGAGCAGTTCTTC.

The chain links TRBV13 to TRBJ1-1; 8 nucleotides line up with TRBD1. Germline assignment: CDR1 PRHDT and CDR2 FYEKMQ (reference sequence). Trimming removed 5 bases from V and 6 bases from J; junction bases left unmatched: 8. This CDR3 is built from 14 residues. CDR3 amino acids: CASSHARQGPEAFF. CDR3 DNA: TGTGCCAGCAGCCACGCTAGACAGGGGCCTGAAGCTTTCTTT.

In nucleotides, the CDR3 is TGTGCCACCACACAGGGGGCAGCCTATGGCTACACCTTC. It is translated as CATTQGAAYGYTF. The chain combines TRBV19 with TRBJ1-2, with 9 nucleotides matching TRBD1. J gave up 4 bases and V 10 bases, and 7 bases lay outside the gene matches. The CDR3 is made up of 13 amino acids. Germline V lookup: CDR1 LNHDA, CDR2 SQIVND (reference sequence).

The CDR3 region is CASSLDSLYEKLFF. The CDR3 DNA follows: TGTGCCAGCAGCTTAGACAGCCTCTATGAAAAACTGTTTTTT. The chain has TRBV7-9 and TRBJ1-4; no clear D. Trimming left V 1 base short and J 6 bases short, with 9 bases between. The CDR3 length is 14 residues. Germline V gives CDR1 SEHNR, CDR2 FQNEAQ (reference sequence).